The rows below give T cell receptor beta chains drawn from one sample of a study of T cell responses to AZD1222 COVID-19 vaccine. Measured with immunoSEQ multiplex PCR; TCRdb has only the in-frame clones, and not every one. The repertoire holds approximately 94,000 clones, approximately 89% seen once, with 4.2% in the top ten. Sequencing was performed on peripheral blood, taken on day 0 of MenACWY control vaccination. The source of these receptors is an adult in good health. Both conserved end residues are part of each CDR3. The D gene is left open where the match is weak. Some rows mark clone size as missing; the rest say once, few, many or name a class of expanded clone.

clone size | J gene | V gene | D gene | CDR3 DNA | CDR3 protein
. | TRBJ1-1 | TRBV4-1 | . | TGCGCCAGCAGCCTCCAACAGGACACTGAAGCTTTCTTT | CASSLQQDTEAFF
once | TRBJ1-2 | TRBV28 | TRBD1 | TGTGCCAGCAGGGGGACAGGGGACGACTATGGCTACACCTTC | CASRGTGDDYGYTF
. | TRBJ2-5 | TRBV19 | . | TGTGCCAGTAGTATCTCGCGGGGCGCGGAGACCCAGTACTTC | CASSISRGAETQYF
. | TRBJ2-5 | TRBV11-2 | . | TGTGCCAGCAGCTTTCTTGGCATAGAGACCCAGTACTTC | CASSFLGIETQYF
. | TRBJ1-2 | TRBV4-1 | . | TGCGCCAGCAGCCAAGCCGGGGCTAACTATGGCTACACCTTC | CASSQAGANYGYTF
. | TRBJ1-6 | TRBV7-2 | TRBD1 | TGTGCCAGCAGGCTTCTCCCGGGACAGATTTCACCCCTCCACTTT | CASRLLPGQISPLHF
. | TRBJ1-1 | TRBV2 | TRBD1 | TGTGCCAGCAGTGAGCAGGGGGGTTCGAACACTGAAGCTTTCTTT | CASSEQGGSNTEAFF
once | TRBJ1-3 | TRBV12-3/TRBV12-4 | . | TGTGCCAGCAGTTTTGGGGGAAACACCATATATTTT | CASSFGGNTIYF
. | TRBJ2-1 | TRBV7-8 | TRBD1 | TGTGCCAGCAGCTGGAACAGGGGGTTATCCTACAATGAGCAGTTCTTC | CASSWNRGLSYNEQFF
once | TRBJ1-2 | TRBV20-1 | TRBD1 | TGCAGTGCGTACAGGGGGGGTGGCTACACCTTC | CSAYRGGGYTF
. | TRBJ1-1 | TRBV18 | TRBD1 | TGTGCCAGCTCACCCGGGACAGCAACCACTGAAGCTTTCTTT | CASSPGTATTEAFF
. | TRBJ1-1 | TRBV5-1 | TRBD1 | TGCGCCAGCAGCTTGGAACCGGGACAGGGGAGGGCGGACACTGAAGCTTTCTTT | CASSLEPGQGRADTEAFF
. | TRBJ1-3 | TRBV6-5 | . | TGTGCCAGCAGTTCCATTGACATTAGGCCTGGAAACACCATATATTTT | CASSSIDIRPGNTIYF
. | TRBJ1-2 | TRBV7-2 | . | TGTGCCAGCAGCTTGGGGGGTGGCGGCTACACCTTC | CASSLGGGGYTF
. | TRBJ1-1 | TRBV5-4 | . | TGTGCCAGCAGCCTAGCAGGGGTCGGGACTGAAGCTTTCTTT | CASSLAGVGTEAFF
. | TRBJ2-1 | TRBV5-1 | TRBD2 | TGCGCCAGCAGCTGGACTAGCGGGGGGGCTGGTGAGCAGTTCTTC | CASSWTSGGAGEQFF
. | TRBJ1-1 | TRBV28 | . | TGTGCCAGCAGCCTCGCTCGGCCTGAAGCTTTCTTT | CASSLARPEAFF
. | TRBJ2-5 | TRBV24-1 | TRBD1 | TGTGCCACCAGTGTTCTCACCGGGACAGGTACGAGCGAGACCCAGTACTTC | CATSVLTGTGTSETQYF
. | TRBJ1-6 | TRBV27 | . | TGTGCCAGCTCGAGGGAGTTTGGTTCACCCCTCCACTTT | CASSREFGSPLHF
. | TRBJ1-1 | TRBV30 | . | TGTGCCTGCCATGGGAGGTTGAACACTGAAGCTTTCTTT | CACHGRLNTEAFF